These 4 T cell receptor beta chains came from one sample sequenced in a study of cytomegalovirus exposure and HLA in healthy donors. Use of 60 Vbeta and 13 Jbeta primers characterized the PCR. Clones were read by immunoSEQ multiplex PCR, and TCRdb kept only the in-frame ones, dropping some. This sample has over 75,000 clones, with 86% found just once. Sequencing was done on a sample of PBMCs. The receptors were sampled from a man aged 25 to 40 in good health and CMV-seropositive.

The chain combines TRBV10-3 with TRBJ1-1; D remains ambiguous. Germline CDR1 reads ENHRY; CDR2 reads SYGVKD. The CDR3 consists of 16 residues. The V gene lost 0 bases and the J gene lost 0 bases, with 11 bases spanning the gap. CDR3 sequence: CAISESRVGMNTEAFF. DNA for the CDR3: TGTGCCATCAGTGAGTCGAGGGTCGGGATGAACACTGAAGCTTTCTTT.

The CDR3 bases are TGTGCCAGCAGCTCTCGCGTCATTGGCGAGCAGTACTTC. This codes for CASSSRVIGEQYF. This chain connects TRBV11-2 to TRBJ2-7; D is ambiguous. The germline V and J ends were trimmed by 4 bases and 6 bases, with 13 bases remaining between them. Germline CDR1 and CDR2: SGHAT and FQNNGV. The CDR3 consists of 13 residues. Complete variable domain (other parts from reference TRBV11-2 and TRBJ2-7): EAGVAQSPRYKIIEKRQSVAFWCNPISGHATLYWYQQILGQGPKLLIQFQNNGVVDDSQLPKDRFSAERLKGVDSTLKIQPAKLEDSAVYLCASSSRVIGEQYFGPGTRLTVT.

The rearrangement uses TRBV19 and TRBJ2-3; D might be TRBD1 (5 bases). Trimming pared 3 bases from V and 2 bases from J, leaving 15 bases between. CDR3 length: 16 residues. The V gene's germline CDR1 is LNHDA and CDR2 SQIVND (reference sequence). CDR3 amino acids: CASSIGARVDTDTQYF. In DNA, the CDR3 is TGTGCCAGTAGTATTGGGGCTAGAGTTGACACAGATACGCAGTATTTT.

V gene TRBV28 combines with J gene TRBJ2-2, with 12 bases that match TRBD2. V was clipped by 5 bases and J by 3 bases; unmatched bases: 7. This CDR3 has 17 amino acids. Germline loops: CDR1 MDHEN, CDR2 SYDVKM. The CDR3 region has the DNA TGTGCCAGCAGTCTCCCCAGACTAGCGGGAGACACCGGGGAGCTGTTTTTT. This sequence encodes CASSLPRLAGDTGELFF.